A single sample is the source of the 27 T cell receptor beta chains below, sequenced in a study of T-cell reconstitution after alpha-beta-depleted transplantation in children. Unique molecular identifiers were used in preparing the TCRbeta library. TCRdb passed the PCR reads through MiXCR, listing each CDR3 protein once. The data show almost 600,000 distinct CDR3 sequences, over 25% seen once. Specimen: PBMCs, collected before TCRalphabeta/CD19-depleted stem cell transplant. These receptors all stem from a boy less than two years old with Wiskott-Aldrich syndrome, due to receive a stem cell transplant.

This clonotype was detected only a few times. The chain couples TRBV28 to TRBJ1-1; D is uncertain. V lost 5 bases, J lost 3 bases, and 16 bases lay in between. CDR1 and CDR2 from the germline V gene are MDHEN and SYDVKM. The CDR3 consists of 15 residues. CDR3 in amino acids: CASSPTGRGDTEAFF. As DNA, the CDR3 is TGTGCCAGCAGTCCTACCGGGCGCGGGGACACTGAAGCTTTCTTT.

The chain has TRBV20-1 and TRBJ2-1; 11 nucleotides agree with TRBD2. Germline CDR1 reads DFQATT; CDR2 reads SNEGSKA (reference sequence). With V trimmed by 7 bases and J by 6 bases, 5 bases remained unmatched. This CDR3 contains 13 residues. CDR3 DNA: TGCAGTGAACTAGCGGGAGAACTCAATGAGCAGTTCTTC. Translated: CSELAGELNEQFF.

The sample holds a few counts of this clonotype. This rearrangement joins TRBV20-1 to TRBJ2-7; 14 positions agree with TRBD2. The CDR3 extends over 17 amino acids. Germline V gene lookup returns CDR1 DFQATT and CDR2 SNEGSKA (reference sequence). Trimming at V came to 2 bases and at J to 4 bases, leaving 10 bases not matched to a gene. The CDR3 sequence: CSARSRLAGGLRYEQYF. In DNA form, the CDR3 reads TGCAGTGCTAGATCTCGACTAGCGGGAGGGCTTAGGTACGAGCAGTACTTC.

This clonotype was seen a handful of times. V is TRBV28 and J is TRBJ2-1, with D unclear. The CDR3 is 12 residues long. The V end lost 5 bases, the J end lost 9 bases, and 11 bases lay between the germline ends. Germline V gene lookup returns CDR1 MDHEN and CDR2 SYDVKM. CDR3 DNA: TGTGCCAGCAGTCCAATCAGTAGTGAGCAGTTCTTC. It yields the protein CASSPISSEQFF.

The chain carries TRBV29-1 and TRBJ2-1; the D is unclear. Looked up from germline, CDR1 is SQVTM and CDR2 is ANQGSEA. This CDR3 is built from 13 residues. V was trimmed by 4 bases and J by 12 bases, leaving 19 bases between them. Here the CDR3 DNA reads TGCAGCGTTGGTGGACGTGCCGTATCCCGGCAGTTCTTC. This gives the protein CSVGGRAVSRQFF.

CDR3 in DNA: TGCAGTGCTAGAGGTTTAAGCGGGAGGGGGATAGATACGCAGTATTTT. This sequence encodes CSARGLSGRGIDTQYF. The V call is TRBV20-1, the J call TRBJ2-3, with TRBD2 matching 10 bases. Germline CDR1 and CDR2: DFQATT and SNEGSKA (reference sequence). The CDR3 is 16 residues long. V lost 1 base to trimming and J lost 5 bases; unmatched junction nucleotides: 9.

The chain has TRBV5-1 and TRBJ2-1, with D uncertain. V lost 4 bases, J lost 4 bases, and 18 bases lay in between. The CDR3 extends over 16 amino acids. Germline CDR1 SGHRS, CDR2 YFSETQ. The CDR3 bases are TGCGCCAGCAGCAAAGAACTCCTCCGGTCATACAATGAGCAGTTCTTC. Amino acids: CASSKELLRSYNEQFF.

This clonotype was detected a few times. The chain recombines TRBV3-1 with TRBJ2-1, with D tentatively TRBD2 (6 bases). The CDR3 contains 12 residues. Germline loops: CDR1 LGHDT, CDR2 YNNKEL (reference sequence). V lost 4 bases to trimming and J lost 9 bases, with 10 bases between them. CDR3 bases: TGTGCCAGCAGCCGAGGACTAATTGAGCAGTTCTTC. Protein sequence: CASSRGLIEQFF.

This chain links TRBV6-5 with TRBJ1-1, with 8 positions matching TRBD1. The CDR3 is made up of 13 amino acids. Germline assignment: CDR1 MNHEY and CDR2 SVGAGI. Trimming removed 6 bases from V and 5 bases from J; junction bases left unmatched: 5. This chain's CDR3 is CASRTGGWTEAFF. The CDR3 DNA reads TGTGCCAGCAGAACAGGGGGATGGACTGAAGCTTTCTTT.

This clonotype was seen more than once but under ten times. The chain joins TRBV27 to TRBJ1-1, with D possibly being TRBD1 (5 bases). Trimming took off 1 base at V and 3 bases at J, with 9 bases between the two ends. The CDR3 runs 14 residues. Germline values: CDR1 MNHEY, CDR2 SMNVEV (reference sequence). The CDR3 spells CASSLYDRDTEAFF. CDR3 nucleotides: TGTGCCAGCAGTTTATATGACAGAGACACTGAAGCTTTCTTT.

The sample holds a few counts of this clonotype. The chain combines TRBV2 with TRBJ2-7, with D uncertain. The CDR3 contains 11 residues. Germline lookup yields CDR1 SNHLY and CDR2 FYNNEI. V shed 8 bases and J shed 6 bases, with 11 bases lying between them. CDR3 region: CASRLLLEQYF. The DNA for the CDR3 is TGTGCCAGCCGATTGCTTCTCGAGCAGTACTTC.

This clonotype was seen a few times. The V and J genes are TRBV7-3 and TRBJ2-2; the D is unclear. Germline V gene lookup returns CDR1 SGHTA and CDR2 FQGTGA. Deletions cut 5 bases from V and 2 bases from J, with 6 bases between. CDR3 length equals 13 residues. The CDR3 is CASSQSNTGELFF. The CDR3 nucleotides read TGTGCCAGCAGCCAGAGTAACACCGGGGAGCTGTTTTTT.

This chain uses TRBV10-3 with TRBJ2-5, with 10 bases lining up with TRBD2. This CDR3 contains 14 residues. V was pared by 3 bases and J by 4 bases, with 2 bases of the junction left unmatched. Germline V gene sequence: CDR1 ENHRY, CDR2 SYGVKD. The CDR3 sequence: CAISELAGRETQYF. The DNA for the CDR3 is TGTGCCATCAGTGAACTAGCGGGAAGAGAGACCCAGTACTTC.

This clonotype was counted between two and nine times. The chain employs TRBV5-1 and TRBJ2-5; 15 nucleotides align to TRBD2. The germline CDR1 and CDR2 sequences are SGHRS and YFSETQ. V was pared by 5 bases and J by 5 bases, with 10 bases of the junction left unmatched. The CDR3 length is 17 residues. The chain's CDR3 is CASRPGLAGGPAETQYF. The CDR3 DNA follows: TGCGCCAGCAGGCCCGGACTAGCGGGAGGGCCGGCCGAGACCCAGTACTTC. The full variable domain, with the rest looked up from reference TRBV5-1 and TRBJ2-5, is KAGVTQTPRYLIKTRGQQVTLSCSPISGHRSVSWYQQTPGQGLQFLFEYFSETQRNKGNFPGRFSGRQFSNSRSEMNVSTLELGDSALYLCASRPGLAGGPAETQYFGPGTRLLVL.

In this sample, this clonotype turned up a few times. The junction does not match germline at one end; this may be a read error. This chain joins TRBV7-9 and TRBJ2-1, with a weak D call TRBD2 (7 bases). This CDR3 comprises 13 residues. The germline CDR1 and CDR2 sequences are SEHNR and FQNEAQ (reference sequence). The CDR3 bases are TGTGCCAGCCTTAGGGGGGAGGGATCCCATGTAGTCTTC. It yields the protein CASLRGEGSHVVF.

J is TRBJ2-7 and V is TRBV5-1; D is perhaps TRBD2 (6 bases). This CDR3 has 17 amino acids. CDR1 and CDR2 (germline): SGHRS, YFSETQ. Trimming pared 2 bases from V and 5 bases from J, leaving 23 bases between. CDR3 loop: CASSFGAPGLQPDEQYF. Here the CDR3 DNA reads TGCGCCAGCAGCTTTGGGGCTCCGGGACTCCAACCCGACGAGCAGTACTTC.

The chain has TRBV6-5 and TRBJ2-1; tentative D call: TRBD2 (5 bases). The CDR3 sequence is 14 residues long. The germline gives CDR1 MNHEY, CDR2 SVGAGI. Trimming took off 2 bases at V and 6 bases at J, with 11 bases between the two ends. CDR3 nucleotide sequence: TGTGCCAGCAGTTACGGCGGGCCGGGCAATGAGCAGTTCTTC. Residues: CASSYGGPGNEQFF.

The chain is built from TRBV7-2 and TRBJ1-4; 7 nucleotides match TRBD1. From germline, CDR1 is SGHTA and CDR2 FQGNSA. This CDR3 is built from 14 residues. The V segment lost 3 bases and the J segment 4 bases; nucleotides outside the gene matches: 2. CDR3 region: CASSFDRDNEKLFF. For the CDR3, the DNA is TGTGCCAGCAGCTTCGACAGGGATAATGAAAAACTGTTTTTT.

The chain uses TRBV24-1 and TRBJ2-3; 12 bases match TRBD1. V gave up 3 bases and J gave up 5 bases; unmatched junction bases: 8. CDR1 and CDR2 (germline): KGHDR, SFDVKD. The CDR3 has 17 amino acids. CDR3 protein: CATSDPPGQGAQDTQYF. In nucleotides, the CDR3 is TGTGCCACCAGTGATCCCCCGGGACAGGGGGCGCAAGATACGCAGTATTTT.

This clonotype was seen more than once but under ten times. The chain recombines TRBV5-1 with TRBJ2-1; D is unclear. Germline V gene data show CDR1 as SGHRS and CDR2 as YFSETQ. CDR3 length: 15 amino acids. Trimming stripped 0 bases from V and 2 bases from J, with 9 bases between. CDR3 amino acids: CASSLVPNPYNEQFF. CDR3 in DNA: TGCGCCAGCAGCTTGGTCCCTAACCCCTACAATGAGCAGTTCTTC. Full variable domain (missing parts from reference TRBV5-1 and TRBJ2-1): KAGVTQTPRYLIKTRGQQVTLSCSPISGHRSVSWYQQTPGQGLQFLFEYFSETQRNKGNFPGRFSGRQFSNSRSEMNVSTLELGDSALYLCASSLVPNPYNEQFFGPGTRLTVL.

The rearrangement links TRBV7-2 to TRBJ2-7, with D perhaps TRBD2 (5 bases). Trimming stripped 1 base from V and 0 bases from J, with 10 bases between. From germline, CDR1 is SGHTA and CDR2 FQGNSA. The CDR3 runs 15 residues. For the CDR3, the DNA is TGTGCCAGCAGCTTAGGGCGGGTGAGCTCCTACGAGCAGTACTTC. The encoded protein is CASSLGRVSSYEQYF.

The chain links TRBV29-1 to TRBJ2-5; TRBD1 or TRBD2 may be the D gene (7 bases each). The V gene's germline CDR1 is SQVTM and CDR2 ANQGSEA. Trimming shortened V by 5 bases and J by 3 bases, and 13 bases separated the two germline ends. The CDR3 runs 13 residues. The DNA for the CDR3 is TGCAGCGTTCGCAGGGGGGGAGAAGAGACCCAGTACTTC. Protein sequence: CSVRRGGEETQYF.

This sequence joins TRBV20-1 and TRBJ2-7, with 10 bases that match TRBD1. The germline gives CDR1 DFQATT, CDR2 SNEGSKA (reference sequence). The CDR3 loop spans 15 amino acids. The junction had 11 bases not matched to a gene; V was cut back by 4 bases and J by 5 bases. The CDR3 nucleotides read TGCAGTGCTACTCCCGTGACAGGGGGCGGGAACGAGCAGTACTTC. Translation: CSATPVTGGGNEQYF.

Only a few counts were recorded for this clonotype. The chain's CDR3 is CASIPTGNGYTF. Written as DNA, the CDR3 is TGTGCCAGTATACCGACAGGGAATGGCTACACCTTC. The V gene is TRBV25-1, the J gene TRBJ1-2, with 7 bases aligning to TRBD1. This CDR3 is built from 12 residues. Trimming cost V 9 bases and J 6 bases; bases outside gene matches: 7. CDR1 and CDR2 from the germline V gene are MGHDK and SYGVNS.

This clonotype came up a few times. This rearrangement joins TRBV5-1 to TRBJ2-1; TRBD2 matches 8 bases. CDR1 is SGHRS and CDR2 is YFSETQ in the germline V gene. V shed 6 bases, J shed 6 bases, and the junction held 11 bases outside the gene matches. The CDR3 is 15 residues long. The CDR3 bases are TGCGCCAGCATGAACGGGCTAGCGGGTACCAATGAGCAGTTCTTC. Residues: CASMNGLAGTNEQFF.

This clonotype was detected a few times. This chain connects TRBV12-3 or TRBV12-4 to TRBJ2-1; 7 bases match TRBD1. This CDR3 comprises 15 residues. V was clipped by 1 base and J by 5 bases; unmatched bases: 5. In DNA form, the CDR3 reads TGTGCCAGCAGTTTAGTTGTCAGGGGGAACAATGAGCAGTTCTTC. This codes for CASSLVVRGNNEQFF.

V is TRBV5-1 and J is TRBJ2-5; 7 bases agree with TRBD1. The V segment lost 2 bases and the J segment 5 bases; nucleotides outside the gene matches: 9. CDR1 is SGHRS and CDR2 is YFSETQ in the germline V gene. There are 15 residues in the CDR3. The CDR3, as DNA: TGCGCCAGCAGCTTAGGGACAGTACTTTTGGAGACCCAGTACTTC. It encodes CASSLGTVLLETQYF. Looking up the rest from reference TRBV5-1 and TRBJ2-5 gives the full variable domain: KAGVTQTPRYLIKTRGQQVTLSCSPISGHRSVSWYQQTPGQGLQFLFEYFSETQRNKGNFPGRFSGRQFSNSRSEMNVSTLELGDSALYLCASSLGTVLLETQYFGPGTRLLVL.